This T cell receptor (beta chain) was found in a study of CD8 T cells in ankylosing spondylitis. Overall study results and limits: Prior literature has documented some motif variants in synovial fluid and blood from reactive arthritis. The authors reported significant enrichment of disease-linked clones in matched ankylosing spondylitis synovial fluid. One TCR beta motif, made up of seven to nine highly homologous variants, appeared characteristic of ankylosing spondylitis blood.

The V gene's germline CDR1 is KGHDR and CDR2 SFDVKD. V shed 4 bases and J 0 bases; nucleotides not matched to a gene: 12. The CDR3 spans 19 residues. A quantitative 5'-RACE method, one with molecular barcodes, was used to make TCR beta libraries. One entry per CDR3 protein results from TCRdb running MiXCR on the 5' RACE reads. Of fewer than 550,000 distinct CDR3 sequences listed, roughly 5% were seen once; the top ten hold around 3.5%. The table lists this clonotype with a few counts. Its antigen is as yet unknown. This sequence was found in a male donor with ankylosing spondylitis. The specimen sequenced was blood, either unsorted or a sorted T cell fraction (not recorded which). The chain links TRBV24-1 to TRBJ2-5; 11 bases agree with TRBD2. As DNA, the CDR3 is TGTGCCACCAGTGAAGGACTAGCGGGCCTCTACCCGTACCAAGAGACCCAGTACTTC. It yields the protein CATSEGLAGLYPYQETQYF.